This T cell receptor (beta chain) was identified in a study of blood T cell repertoires in COVID-19. Overall study: T cells, B-cell-depleted T cells, or PBMCs supplied cDNA or gDNA.

The V gene end was trimmed by 5 bases and the J gene end by 6 bases; junction bases not matched to a gene: 8. Germline assignment: CDR1 MDHEN and CDR2 SYDVKM. This CDR3 comprises 14 residues. Profiled with immunoSEQ multiplex PCR; TCRdb holds only in-frame clones, not every one. This table holds about 170,000 clones, around 82% found once. The V and J genes are TRBV28 and TRBJ2-7, with 9 bases matching TRBD1. This sequence originates from a woman aged 80 or over with active or convalescent COVID-19. Sequenced sample: peripheral blood. The CDR3 region is CASSPIRDRAEQYF. CDR3 DNA sequence: TGTGCCAGCAGTCCTATCCGGGACAGGGCCGAGCAGTACTTC.